This TCR beta chain was retrieved from a study of blood T cell repertoires in COVID-19. Study details: Samples taken during acute and convalescent COVID-19 were collected in the United States, Italy and Spain. From T cells, B-cell-depleted T cells, or PBMCs came the material, which was cDNA or gDNA.

Study processing details: Amplification from reference gene primers served as the basis for estimated nucleated cell counts. Assay used: immunoSEQ multiplex PCR; TCRdb lists only in-frame clones, some missing. V, J and clone size were drawn from that table, and D and trimming were deduced from the DNA. The repertoire consists of over 350,000 clones, with 86% occurring once and the leading ten covering approximately 1.4%. The receptor was isolated from a woman aged 25 to 39 with active or convalescent COVID-19. Sequencing used peripheral blood.

The CDR3, as DNA: TGCAGCGCCAAAGACACAAATTCACCCCTCCACTTT. Amino acids: CSAKDTNSPLHF. This chain joins TRBV29-1 and TRBJ1-6, with D unresolved. Deletions cut 7 bases from V and 7 bases from J, with 11 bases between. From germline, CDR1 is SQVTM and CDR2 ANQGSEA. The CDR3 runs 12 residues.